The T cell receptor beta chain described here comes from a study of long-term antiretroviral therapy in people with HIV. Notes on the study in general: Once patients were on ART, diversity went higher but still fell short of transplant donor controls. Samples were collected from the mid-2000s to the late 2010s under possibly less effective ART regimens.

Researchers ran immunoSEQ v3.0 at survey level. Generated by immunoSEQ multiplex PCR, the TCRdb table keeps only in-frame clones and is missing some. The table shows 30,000 to 40,000 clones, with approximately 90% occurring only once. V shed 4 bases and J shed 0 bases, with 10 bases lying between them. Germline loops: CDR1 SGHDN, CDR2 FVKESK. CDR3 length equals 14 residues. A note on this clone: Its specificity is unknown.

Donors needed at least one pre-ART PBMC sample plus at least two post-ART samples. Among participants with HIV, every one received treatment in the United States. The specimen was unsorted PBMCs, collected 1.1 years after starting antiretroviral therapy. The rearrangement joins TRBV14 to TRBJ2-7; D might be TRBD2 (5 bases). This TCR came from a man aged 18 to 30 with HIV. CDR3 loop: CASSRPGNSYEQYF. Here the CDR3 DNA reads TGTGCCAGCAGCCGACCCGGGAACTCCTACGAGCAGTACTTC.